These 5 T cell receptor beta chains came from one sample sequenced in a study of blood T cell repertoires in COVID-19 (dated by TCRdb to about 2020). Library generation was performed with the immunoSEQ multiplex PCR assay. The source is immuneACCESS, and TCRdb retained only in-frame sequences with V and J called. Part of the clones is not carried over; for the studies checked, unresolved V genes explain less than half of this, and the remainder is unexplained. The sample records roughly 120,000 clones, around 87% of which are singletons. In total, the top ten clones hold 25% to 30% of the sample. Sequenced material: peripheral blood. The receptors were sampled from a woman in her 70s with acute or convalescent COVID-19.

The chain joins TRBV2 to TRBJ1-2, with unresolved D. V was trimmed by 6 bases and J by 0 bases, leaving 11 bases between them. The CDR3 totals 14 residues. The V gene's germline CDR1 is SNHLY and CDR2 FYNNEI. CDR3 region: CASSRRQTNYGYTF. The CDR3 DNA reads as TGTGCCAGCAGCCGGCGGCAGACTAACTATGGCTACACCTTC.

The chain joins TRBV28 to TRBJ1-2; D remains ambiguous. The germline V gene has CDR1 MDHEN and CDR2 SYDVKM. Trimming left V 6 bases short and J 2 bases short, with 13 bases between. The CDR3 sequence is 14 residues long. The chain's CDR3 is CASRSVGANYGYTF. CDR3 bases: TGTGCCAGCAGGTCGGTGGGCGCGAACTATGGCTACACCTTC.

The chain combines TRBV7-9 with TRBJ2-3; D remains ambiguous. V shed 5 bases and J shed 2 bases, with 8 bases lying between them. This CDR3 has 13 amino acids. Germline CDR1 is SEHNR and CDR2 is FQNEAQ (reference sequence). Written as DNA, the CDR3 is TGTGCCAGCAGCATAGACACCACAGATACGCAGTATTTT. Protein product: CASSIDTTDTQYF.

V gene TRBV3-1 (or the pseudogene TRBV3-2) combines with J gene TRBJ1-5; 8 bases fit TRBD1. J was trimmed by 5 bases and V by 5 bases; bases with no gene match: 5. Germline V gene data show CDR1 as LGHDT and CDR2 as YNNKEL (reference sequence). This CDR3 is 14 amino acids long. This CDR3 reads CASSYGQGDQPQHF. The CDR3 coding sequence is TGTGCCAGCAGCTATGGACAGGGTGATCAGCCCCAGCATTTT.

The CDR3 protein is CASSYTQGLQTEAFF. The CDR3 DNA is TGCGCCAGCAGCTACACACAGGGATTGCAGACTGAAGCTTTCTTT. This rearrangement joins TRBV5-1 to TRBJ1-1; tentative D call: TRBD1 (6 bases). Germline CDR1 reads SGHRS; CDR2 reads YFSETQ. This CDR3 has 15 residues. The V end was cut by 3 bases, the J end by 5 bases, with 17 bases between.